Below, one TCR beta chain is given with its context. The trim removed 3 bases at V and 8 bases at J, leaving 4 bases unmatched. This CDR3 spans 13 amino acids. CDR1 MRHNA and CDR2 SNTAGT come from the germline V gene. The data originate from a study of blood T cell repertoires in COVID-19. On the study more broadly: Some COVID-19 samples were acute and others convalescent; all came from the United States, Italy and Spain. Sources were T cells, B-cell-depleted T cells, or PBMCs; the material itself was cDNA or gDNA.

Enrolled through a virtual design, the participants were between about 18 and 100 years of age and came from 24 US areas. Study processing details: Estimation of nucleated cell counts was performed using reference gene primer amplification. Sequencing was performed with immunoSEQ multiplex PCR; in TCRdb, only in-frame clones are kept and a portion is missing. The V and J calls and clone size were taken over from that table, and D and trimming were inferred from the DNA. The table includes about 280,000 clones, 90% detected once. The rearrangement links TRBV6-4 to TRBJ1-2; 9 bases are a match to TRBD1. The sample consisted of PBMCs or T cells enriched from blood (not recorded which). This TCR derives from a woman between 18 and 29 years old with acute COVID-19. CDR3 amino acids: CASSEGTGSGYTF. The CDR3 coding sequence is TGTGCCAGCAGTGAAGGGACAGGGTCCGGCTACACCTTC.